This TCR beta chain was sequenced in a study of T cell changes during pregnancy in multiple sclerosis. Profiling relied on immunoSEQ multiplex PCR, and the TCRdb table lists in-frame clones only, not all of them. The sample consists of over 100,000 clones, around 90% of them appearing once. V was shortened by 5 bases and J by 0 bases, with 5 bases between the two germline ends. Germline CDR1 and CDR2: GTSNPN and SVGIG (reference sequence). The CDR3 has 12 amino acids. The V call is TRBV30, the J call TRBJ1-5, with D unresolved. The clonotype comes from a female donor with multiple sclerosis, enrolled in a pregnancy study. Sequencing was performed on peripheral blood, taken in the third trimester of pregnancy. The CDR3 DNA is TGTGCCTGGTCCTATAGCAATCAGCCCCAGCATTTT. Residues: CAWSYSNQPQHF.